The 19 T cell receptor beta chains below all came from one sample that was sequenced in a study of Ad26.COV2.S vaccination and SARS-CoV-2 variants. The data were produced by immunoSEQ multiplex PCR, yet TCRdb's version contains in-frame clones alone and is incomplete. The profile shows about half a million clones, roughly 87% of them singletons. Sample treatment: about 20 received Ad26.COV2.S at low or high dose, single or two shots; several received placebo; per-sample allocation not given. Samples came from day 63 after the first vaccine or placebo injection. Specimen: peripheral blood, collected in a trial of Ad26.COV2.S vaccine versus placebo. The receptors originated from a person aged 18-60 years who received the Ad26.COV2.S COVID-19 vaccine or a placebo.

This rearrangement joins TRBV6-5 to TRBJ1-2, with 8 bases identical to TRBD1. There are 12 residues in the CDR3. V lost 6 bases to trimming and J lost 8 bases; unmatched junction nucleotides: 5. Per the germline V gene, CDR1 is MNHEY and CDR2 is SVGAGI. The CDR3 spells CASRTGGSGYTF. In nucleotides, the CDR3 is TGTGCCAGCAGAACAGGGGGTTCCGGCTACACCTTC.

The gene calls are TRBV2 and TRBJ1-2, with TRBD1 matching over 8 bases. With 6 bases clipped from V and 6 bases from J, the junction kept 6 bases outside the gene matches. Germline lookup yields CDR1 SNHLY and CDR2 FYNNEI. The length of the CDR3 is 13 residues. CDR3 residues: CASRNRGKNGYTF. DNA for the CDR3: TGTGCCAGCAGGAACAGGGGGAAGAATGGCTACACCTTC. Filled out from reference TRBV2 and TRBJ1-2, the complete variable domain reads EPEVTQTPSHQVTQMGQEVILRCVPISNHLYFYWYRQILGQKVEFLVSFYNNEISEKSEIFDDQFSVERPDGSNFTLKIRSTKLEDSAMYFCASRNRGKNGYTFGSGTRLTVV.

The V gene is TRBV5-1, the J gene TRBJ1-1; 8 nucleotides match TRBD1. The germline V gene has CDR1 SGHRS and CDR2 YFSETQ. J lost 0 bases, V lost 0 bases, and 1 base had no gene match. CDR3 length equals 15 residues. In DNA, the CDR3 is TGCGCCAGCAGCTTGGGGACAGGGATGAACACTGAAGCTTTCTTT. Encoded protein: CASSLGTGMNTEAFF.

This rearrangement joins TRBV2 to TRBJ2-1, with 9 nucleotides matching TRBD2. Germline CDR1 SNHLY, CDR2 FYNNEI. With 5 bases clipped from V and 3 bases from J, the junction kept 8 bases outside the gene matches. This CDR3 comprises 16 residues. CDR3 region: CASSSPLAGSYNEQFF. The CDR3 bases are TGTGCCAGCAGTTCGCCGCTAGCGGGAAGCTACAATGAGCAGTTCTTC.

The chain is built from TRBV6-2 or TRBV6-3 and TRBJ2-3; 8 bases match TRBD2. The CDR3 consists of 18 residues. The germline gives CDR1 MNHEY, CDR2 SVGEGT. Trimming at V came to 0 bases and at J to 0 bases, leaving 8 bases not matched to a gene. This CDR3 reads CASSYSAQTSASTDTQYF. The CDR3 DNA is TGTGCCAGCAGTTACTCGGCACAGACTAGCGCAAGCACAGATACGCAGTATTTT.

The chain carries TRBV9 and TRBJ2-7; either TRBD1 or TRBD2 may supply D (5 bases each). CDR1 and CDR2 from the germline V gene are SGDLS and YYNGEE. V shed 8 bases and J shed 4 bases, with 16 bases lying between them. The CDR3 extends over 13 amino acids. In nucleotides, the CDR3 is TGTGCCAGAGCCGGGACGCCATGTTACGAGCAGTACTTC. Encoded protein: CARAGTPCYEQYF.

The chain has TRBV9 and TRBJ2-7, with 7 bases that match TRBD1. The CDR3 is made up of 14 amino acids. Germline CDR1 reads SGDLS; CDR2 reads YYNGEE. After removal of 0 bases from V and 5 bases from J, the junction contained 5 bases not matched to a gene. CDR3 bases: TGTGCCAGCAGCGTAGATTCGACAGGGCACGAGCAGTACTTC. Translated, it gives CASSVDSTGHEQYF.

The gene calls are TRBV7-9 and TRBJ1-2, with a possible D match to TRBD1 (5 bases). Trimming cost V 2 bases and J 7 bases, with 14 bases left between them. From germline, CDR1 is SEHNR and CDR2 FQNEAQ (reference sequence). The CDR3 extends over 14 amino acids. The CDR3 sequence is CASSLSQGGGGYTF. CDR3 DNA sequence: TGTGCCAGCAGCTTATCCCAGGGAGGAGGTGGCTACACCTTC.

The V gene is TRBV11-2, the J gene TRBJ2-4; D may be TRBD2 (5 bases). V shed 2 bases and J shed 1 base, with 21 bases lying between them. This CDR3 has 19 amino acids. The germline gives CDR1 SGHAT, CDR2 FQNNGV. CDR3 sequence reads: CASSLTLTRERVAKNIQYF. CDR3 DNA sequence: TGTGCCAGCAGCTTAACCCTCACTAGGGAGAGGGTGGCCAAAAACATTCAGTACTTC. The full variable domain, with the rest looked up from reference TRBV11-2 and TRBJ2-4, is EAGVAQSPRYKIIEKRQSVAFWCNPISGHATLYWYQQILGQGPKLLIQFQNNGVVDDSQLPKDRFSAERLKGVDSTLKIQPAKLEDSAVYLCASSLTLTRERVAKNIQYFGAGTRLSVL.

The gene calls are TRBV3-1 (or the pseudogene TRBV3-2) and TRBJ2-5; 7 bases fit TRBD1. This CDR3 is 14 amino acids long. CDR1 and CDR2 from the germline V gene are LGHDT and YNNKEL (reference sequence). Unmatched junction bases numbered 4, after V lost 1 base and J lost 5 bases. CDR3 DNA sequence: TGTGCCAGCAGCCAAGCTGTCAGGGGGGAGACCCAGTACTTC. Amino acid sequence: CASSQAVRGETQYF.

The chain recombines TRBV10-3 with TRBJ2-1, with D hard to call. The CDR3 has 14 amino acids. The V end was cut by 4 bases, the J end by 2 bases, with 9 bases between. From germline, CDR1 is ENHRY and CDR2 SYGVKD. CDR3 nucleotide sequence: TGTGCCATCAGTGGCGGATTTCCCTACAATGAGCAGTTCTTC. Protein: CAISGGFPYNEQFF.

The chain combines TRBV9 with TRBJ1-4; the match to TRBD1 covers 12 bases. Germline V gene sequence: CDR1 SGDLS, CDR2 YYNGEE. This CDR3 spans 18 amino acids. With V trimmed by 2 bases and J by 4 bases, 9 bases remained unmatched. CDR3 protein: CASSVGTGGSVVNEKLFF. CDR3 bases: TGTGCCAGCAGCGTTGGGACAGGGGGCTCTGTAGTTAATGAAAAACTGTTTTTT.

A remark on this clone: Other DNA variants within this sample encode the same CDR3. This chain joins TRBV7-9 and TRBJ1-1; tentatively, D is TRBD1 (6 bases). The CDR3 is 15 residues long. Trimming took off 0 bases at V and 0 bases at J, with 8 bases between the two ends. The germline V gene encodes CDR1 SEHNR and CDR2 FQNEAQ (reference sequence). CDR3 sequence: CASSLAGQLNTEAFF. CDR3 DNA sequence: TGTGCCAGCAGCTTAGCAGGACAGCTGAACACTGAAGCTTTCTTT.

J is TRBJ1-1 and V is TRBV5-1; tentatively, D is TRBD1 (6 bases). Germline CDR1 and CDR2: SGHRS and YFSETQ. CDR3 length: 14 residues. Trimming shortened V by 0 bases and J by 8 bases, and 14 bases separated the two germline ends. CDR3 sequence (DNA): TGCGCCAGCAGCTTGGTGACAGGTCCATCGGAAGCTTTCTTT. Protein sequence: CASSLVTGPSEAFF.

This chain uses TRBV5-4 with TRBJ2-1; D call uncertain. Looked up from germline, CDR1 is SGHNT and CDR2 is YYREEE (reference sequence). Trimming cost V 1 base and J 3 bases, with 8 bases left between them. The CDR3 is 14 residues long. CDR3 DNA: TGTGCCAGCAGCTTGACTGGCAGCTACAATGAGCAGTTCTTC. Translating gives CASSLTGSYNEQFF.

The table lists this clone with a count of one. The genes are TRBV6-5 and TRBJ2-3; possibly TRBD1 for D (6 bases). The ends were cut back, 2 bases at V and 4 bases at J, with 13 bases in the middle. From germline, CDR1 is MNHEY and CDR2 SVGAGI. There are 15 residues in the CDR3. The CDR3 is CASSYVVGGPDTQYF. The CDR3 DNA is TGTGCCAGCAGTTACGTGGTTGGGGGCCCAGATACGCAGTATTTT.

This chain connects TRBV2 to TRBJ1-2; 8 positions match TRBD1. Trimming took 7 bases from V and 10 from J; bases not matched to a gene: 11. The CDR3 runs 13 residues. The V gene's germline CDR1 is SNHLY and CDR2 FYNNEI. In DNA form, the CDR3 reads TGTGCCAGCACAAAGGACAGGGCCTACATCTACACCTTC. Protein sequence: CASTKDRAYIYTF. The full variable domain, completed using reference TRBV2 and TRBJ1-2, is EPEVTQTPSHQVTQMGQEVILRCVPISNHLYFYWYRQILGQKVEFLVSFYNNEISEKSEIFDDQFSVERPDGSNFTLKIRSTKLEDSAMYFCASTKDRAYIYTFGSGTRLTVV.

The rearrangement links TRBV28 to TRBJ1-6; TRBD1 matches 8 bases. The V gene end was trimmed by 5 bases and the J gene end by 9 bases; junction bases not matched to a gene: 6. This CDR3 spans 14 amino acids. CDR1 is MDHEN, CDR2 SYDVKM, per germline. The CDR3 reads CASSDRGGPSPLHF. For the CDR3, the DNA is TGTGCCAGCAGTGACAGGGGAGGTCCTTCACCCCTCCACTTT. Variable domain in full (rest from reference TRBV28 and TRBJ1-6): DVKVTQSSRYLVKRTGEKVFLECVQDMDHENMFWYRQDPGLGLRLIYFSYDVKMKEKGDIPEGYSVSREKKERFSLILESASTNQTSMYLCASSDRGGPSPLHFGNGTRLTVT.

The rearrangement links TRBV10-3 to TRBJ2-3; the D is unclear. The V end lost 2 bases, the J end lost 6 bases, and 9 bases lay between the germline ends. This CDR3 is built from 13 residues. Germline CDR1 reads ENHRY; CDR2 reads SYGVKD. In nucleotides, the CDR3 is TGTGCCATCAGTGAGCGGCCCGGGGATACGCAGTATTTT. Encoded protein: CAISERPGDTQYF.